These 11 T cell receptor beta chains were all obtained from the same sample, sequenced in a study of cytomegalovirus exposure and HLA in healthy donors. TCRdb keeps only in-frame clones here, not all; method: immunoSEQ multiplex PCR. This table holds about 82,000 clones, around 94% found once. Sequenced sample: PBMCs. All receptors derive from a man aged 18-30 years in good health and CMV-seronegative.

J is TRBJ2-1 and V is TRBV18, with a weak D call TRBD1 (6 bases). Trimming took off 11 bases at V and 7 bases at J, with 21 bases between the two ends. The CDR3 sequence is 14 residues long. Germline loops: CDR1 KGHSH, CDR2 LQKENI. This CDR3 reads CASQAGQGKNEQFF. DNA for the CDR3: TGTGCCTCTCAAGCCGGGCAGGGGAAAAATGAGCAGTTCTTC.

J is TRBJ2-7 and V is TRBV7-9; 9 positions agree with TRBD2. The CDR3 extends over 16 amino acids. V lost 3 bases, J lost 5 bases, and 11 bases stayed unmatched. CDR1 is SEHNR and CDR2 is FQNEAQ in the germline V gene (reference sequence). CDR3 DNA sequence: TGTGCCAGCAGCTTCTTCGTAGGCGGGGGGGCCAACGAGCAGTACTTC. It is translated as CASSFFVGGGANEQYF.

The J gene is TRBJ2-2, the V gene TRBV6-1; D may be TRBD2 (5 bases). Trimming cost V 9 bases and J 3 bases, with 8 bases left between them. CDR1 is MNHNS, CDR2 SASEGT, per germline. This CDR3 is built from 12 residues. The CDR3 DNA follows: TGTGCCAGTCCGGGGTACACCGGGGAGCTGTTTTTT. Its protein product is CASPGYTGELFF.

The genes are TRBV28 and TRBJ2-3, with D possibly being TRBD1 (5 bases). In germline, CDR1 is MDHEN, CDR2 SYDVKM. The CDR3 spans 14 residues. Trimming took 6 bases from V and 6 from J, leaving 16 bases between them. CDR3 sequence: CASSLVGRRDTQYF. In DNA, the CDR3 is TGTGCCAGCAGCCTTGTGGGGCGGCGGGATACGCAGTATTTT.

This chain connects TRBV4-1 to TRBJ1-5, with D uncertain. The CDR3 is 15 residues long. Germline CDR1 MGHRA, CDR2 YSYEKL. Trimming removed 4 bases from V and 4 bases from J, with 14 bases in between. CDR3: CASSPYSLPNQPQHF. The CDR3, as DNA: TGCGCCAGCAGCCCTTACAGCCTGCCAAATCAGCCCCAGCATTTT.

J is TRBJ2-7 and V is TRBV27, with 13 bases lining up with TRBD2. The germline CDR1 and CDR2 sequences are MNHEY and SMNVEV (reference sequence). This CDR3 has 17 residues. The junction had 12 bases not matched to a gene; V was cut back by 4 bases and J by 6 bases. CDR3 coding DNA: TGTGCCAGCAGTTCCGAAACTAGCGGGAGGGCCCGAGGCGAGCAGTACTTC. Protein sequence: CASSSETSGRARGEQYF.

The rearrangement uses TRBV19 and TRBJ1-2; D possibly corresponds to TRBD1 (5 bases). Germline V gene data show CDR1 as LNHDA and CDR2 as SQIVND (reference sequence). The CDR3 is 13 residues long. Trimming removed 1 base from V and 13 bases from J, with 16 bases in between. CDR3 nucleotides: TGTGCCAGTAGTATAGCGTCGGCCGGGGGTTCCACCTTC. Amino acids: CASSIASAGGSTF.

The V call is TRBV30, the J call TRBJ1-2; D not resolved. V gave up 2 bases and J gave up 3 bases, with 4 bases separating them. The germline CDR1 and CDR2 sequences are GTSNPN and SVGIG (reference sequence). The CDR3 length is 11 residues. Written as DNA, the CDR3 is TGTGCCTGGAGTACAGACTATGGCTACACCTTC. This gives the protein CAWSTDYGYTF.

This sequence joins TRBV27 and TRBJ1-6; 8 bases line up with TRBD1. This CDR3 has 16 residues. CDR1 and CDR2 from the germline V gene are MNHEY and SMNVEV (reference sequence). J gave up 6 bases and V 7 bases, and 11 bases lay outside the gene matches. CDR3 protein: CASTPQGARGNSPLHF. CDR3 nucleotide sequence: TGTGCCAGCACCCCCCAGGGGGCGCGTGGTAATTCACCCCTCCACTTT.

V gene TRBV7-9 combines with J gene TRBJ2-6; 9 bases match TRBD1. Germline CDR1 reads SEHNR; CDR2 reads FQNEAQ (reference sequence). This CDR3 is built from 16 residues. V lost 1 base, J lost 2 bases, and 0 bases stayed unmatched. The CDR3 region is CASSLGDRAGANVLTF. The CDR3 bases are TGTGCCAGCAGCTTAGGGGACAGGGCTGGGGCCAACGTCCTGACTTTC.

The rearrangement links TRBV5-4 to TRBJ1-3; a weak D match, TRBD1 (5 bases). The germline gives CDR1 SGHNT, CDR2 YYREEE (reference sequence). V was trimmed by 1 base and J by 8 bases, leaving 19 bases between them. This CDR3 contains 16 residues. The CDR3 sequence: CASSLRLAGGLDTIYF. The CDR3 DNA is TGTGCCAGCAGCTTGAGATTGGCGGGGGGTCTGGACACCATATATTTT. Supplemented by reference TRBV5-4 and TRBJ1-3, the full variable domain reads ETGVTQSPTHLIKTRGQQVTLRCSSQSGHNTVSWYQQALGQGPQFIFQYYREEENGRGNFPPRFSGLQFPNYSSELNVNALELDDSALYLCASSLRLAGGLDTIYFGEGSWLTVV.